Listed below are T cell receptor beta chains from one sample, sequenced in a study of T cell clones after liver transplantation. Sequenced by immunoSEQ multiplex PCR; TCRdb stores in-frame clones only, minus some. The data hold 70,000 to 80,000 clones, with 90% observed a single time. The sequencing used CD4+ T cells from blood, collected before liver transplant. These receptors were taken from a human donor who received a liver transplant. Both conserved end residues are part of each CDR3. The D gene is left open where the match is weak. Size tells how often a clone was seen (once, few, many) or the class of an expanded clone, and some rows leave it out.

size | J | D | V | CDR3 | DNA
few | TRBJ2-3 | . | TRBV4-1 | CASSQDERNTQYF | TGCGCCAGCAGCCAAGACGAACGAAATACGCAGTATTTT
. | TRBJ2-7 | . | TRBV7-9 | CASSPTGEGEQYF | TGTGCCAGCAGCCCGACAGGGGAGGGCGAGCAGTACTTC
. | TRBJ2-5 | . | TRBV7-9 | CASSPQGETQYF | TGTGCCAGCAGCCCACAAGGAGAGACCCAGTACTTC
. | TRBJ1-5 | . | TRBV5-6 | CASSRGPISNQPQHF | TGTGCCAGCAGCCGGGGACCGATTAGCAATCAGCCCCAGCATTTT
once | TRBJ2-5 | . | TRBV14 | CASSQTVRSTQYF | TGTGCCAGCAGCCAGACGGTGCGGTCCACCCAGTACTTC
. | TRBJ2-2 | TRBD1 | TRBV4-1 | CASSRIGQGLNTGELFF | TGCGCCAGCAGCCGAATAGGACAGGGTTTGAACACCGGGGAGCTGTTTTTT
. | TRBJ2-4 | . | TRBV2 | CASSALIKNIQYF | TGTGCCAGCAGCGCTCTAATAAAAAACATTCAGTACTTC
. | TRBJ1-5 | TRBD1 | TRBV5-8 | CASSRDRGRGGSNQPQHF | TGTGCCAGCAGCCGGGACAGGGGGCGCGGGGGTAGCAATCAGCCCCAGCATTTT
. | TRBJ2-7 | . | TRBV4-2 | CASSQDSGDGSYEQYF | TGTGCCAGCAGCCAAGATTCGGGAGACGGCTCCTACGAGCAGTACTTC
. | TRBJ1-2 | . | TRBV6-5 | CASSYPGAKGYTF | TGTGCCAGCAGTTATCCTGGGGCGAAGGGCTACACCTTC
few | TRBJ2-2 | . | TRBV5-6 | CASSLEALEGKLFF | TGTGCCAGCAGCTTGGAGGCATTAGAGGGAAAGCTGTTTTTT
. | TRBJ2-2 | TRBD1 | TRBV5-1 | CASSLGTGGTGELFF | TGCGCCAGCAGCTTAGGGACAGGGGGCACCGGGGAGCTGTTTTTT
few | TRBJ2-5 | TRBD2 | TRBV18 | CASSPPGGAKETQYF | TGTGCCAGCTCACCTCCCGGGGGGGCTAAGGAGACCCAGTACTTC
. | TRBJ2-2 | . | TRBV5-4 | CASSLGGDSDTGELFF | TGTGCCAGCAGCTTGGGCGGCGATTCGGATACCGGGGAGCTGTTTTTT
. | TRBJ1-2 | . | TRBV7-3 | CASSLEPGYGGYTF | TGTGCCAGCAGCTTAGAGCCGGGTTATGGGGGCTACACCTTC
. | TRBJ1-5 | . | TRBV19 | CASSRDLDQPQHF | TGTGCCAGTAGCAGAGACTTGGATCAGCCCCAGCATTTT
. | TRBJ2-1 | . | TRBV28 | CASSWSRAYNEQFF | TGTGCCAGCAGCTGGTCTCGGGCTTACAATGAGCAGTTCTTC
. | TRBJ1-5 | . | TRBV28 | CATNGGNQPQHF | TGTGCCACGAACGGGGGGAATCAGCCCCAGCATTTT
once | TRBJ2-1 | TRBD2 | TRBV7-9 | CASSFGTSGNEQFF | TGTGCCAGCAGCTTCGGGACTAGCGGGAATGAGCAGTTCTTC
. | TRBJ2-3 | . | TRBV6-5 | CASSYAMGGTDTQYF | TGTGCCAGCAGTTACGCCATGGGGGGCACAGATACGCAGTATTTT
. | TRBJ2-7 | . | TRBV7-2 | CASSSDTFPSYEQYF | TGTGCCAGCAGTTCGGACACCTTCCCCTCCTACGAGCAGTACTTC
. | TRBJ2-5 | . | TRBV11-3 | CASSSGWGETQYF | TGTGCCAGCAGCTCCGGATGGGGGGAGACCCAGTACTTC
. | TRBJ2-2 | . | TRBV5-1 | CASSPRWGSEYTGELFF | TGCGCCAGCAGCCCGAGGTGGGGTAGCGAGTACACCGGGGAGCTGTTTTTT